One and the same sample provided the 16 T cell receptor beta chains below, sequenced in a study of T cells in Graves' hyperthyroidism and ophthalmopathy. What was amplified from RNA transcripts were TCR beta CDR3 regions. The study used the HTBI primer set for a first-round RT-PCR of the TCR CDR3. TCRdb re-derived calls from the multiplex PCR reads in MiXCR, one entry per CDR3 protein. Of approximately 640,000 distinct CDR3 sequences in the sample, just under 45% were seen once. Sequencing was performed on peripheral blood or thyroid tissue (not recorded which). These receptors all stem from an adult man with Graves' disease, either hyperthyroidism or ophthalmopathy (not recorded which).

This clonotype showed up just a few times. This chain joins TRBV9 and TRBJ2-7, with 9 bases aligning to TRBD2. The V gene end was trimmed by 4 bases and the J gene end by 5 bases; junction bases not matched to a gene: 7. Germline CDR1 is SGDLS and CDR2 is YYNGEE. CDR3 length equals 14 residues. The CDR3 sequence: CASSLGTSSDEQYF. Written as DNA, the CDR3 is TGTGCCAGCAGCCTCGGGACTAGCTCGGACGAGCAGTACTTC.

This clonotype was counted at least ten times. The chain carries TRBV7-9 and TRBJ1-1; D call uncertain. V lost 5 bases and J lost 0, with 13 bases in between. This CDR3 is 15 amino acids long. The germline gives CDR1 SEHNR, CDR2 FQNEAQ (reference sequence). The CDR3 nucleotides are TGTGCCAGCAGCCCTACCTTAGGGATGAACACTGAAGCTTTCTTT. Translated: CASSPTLGMNTEAFF.

CDR3 coding DNA: TGTGCCAGCAACACAGGGAACGAAAAACTGTTTTTT. Protein sequence: CASNTGNEKLFF. The chain has TRBV25-1 and TRBJ1-4, with a weak D call TRBD1 (6 bases). The CDR3 extends over 12 amino acids. Deletions cut 7 bases from V and 8 bases from J, with 11 bases between. Per germline, CDR1 MGHDK and CDR2 SYGVNS.

This clonotype was seen many times. The CDR3 sequence is CSARHLRGETQYF. CDR3 coding DNA: TGCAGTGCACGACACCTCCGGGGAGAGACCCAGTACTTC. This chain links TRBV20-1 with TRBJ2-5, with D perhaps matching TRBD2 (5 bases). Germline CDR1 and CDR2: DFQATT and SNEGSKA (reference sequence). V was shortened by 6 bases and J by 4 bases, with 15 bases between the two germline ends. The CDR3 covers 13 residues.

This clonotype occurred many times. The V and J genes are TRBV10-3 and TRBJ1-4; D is ambiguous. This CDR3 comprises 13 residues. Germline-derived CDR1 and CDR2 are ENHRY and SYGVKD. The V gene lost 3 bases and the J gene lost 7 bases, with 9 bases spanning the gap. This chain's CDR3 is CAISDRWGEKLFF. The CDR3 coding sequence is TGTGCCATCAGTGACCGATGGGGTGAAAAACTGTTTTTT.

The chain uses TRBV5-5 and TRBJ2-7; TRBD2 matches at 8 bases. The V gene's germline CDR1 is SGHKS and CDR2 YYEKEE (reference sequence). Trimming removed 6 bases from V and 5 bases from J; junction bases left unmatched: 7. This CDR3 comprises 13 residues. CDR3 region: CASTPSGRDEQYF. In DNA form, the CDR3 reads TGTGCCAGCACTCCGAGCGGGAGAGACGAGCAGTACTTC.

This clonotype was counted at least ten times. This chain uses TRBV2 with TRBJ1-4; D not certain. Trimming took off 1 base at V and 10 bases at J, with 13 bases between the two ends. The germline CDR1 and CDR2 sequences are SNHLY and FYNNEI. The CDR3 has 14 amino acids. In nucleotides, the CDR3 is TGTGCCAGCAGTGAAGGTGGCTCTGGGGTAAAACTGTTTTTT. Protein product: CASSEGGSGVKLFF.

This clonotype was observed a handful of times. This chain connects TRBV6-1 to TRBJ2-7; 9 bases are a match to TRBD2. J gave up 2 bases and V 5 bases, and 7 bases lay outside the gene matches. The CDR3 is 15 amino acids. The germline gives CDR1 MNHNS, CDR2 SASEGT. CDR3 bases: TGTGCCAGCAGTTACGGGCTAGCGGGACCCTACGAGCAGTACTTC. Translated, it gives CASSYGLAGPYEQYF.

Details on this clonotype: This clone may be a read error of a much larger clone one base away. The CDR3, as DNA: TGTGCCAGCAGCACCCGGGACAGGGAAGAGACCCAGTACTTC. It yields the protein CASSTRDREETQYF. This rearrangement joins TRBV5-8 to TRBJ2-5; 9 bases line up with TRBD1. Germline-derived CDR1 and CDR2 are SGHTS and YDEGEE. The CDR3 has 14 amino acids. The trim removed 4 bases at V and 3 bases at J, leaving 4 bases unmatched. The full variable domain, completed using reference TRBV5-8 and TRBJ2-5, is EAGVTQSPTHLIKTRGQQATLRCSPISGHTSVYWYQQALGLGLQFLLWYDEGEERNRGNFPPRFSGRQFPNYSSELNVNALELEDSALYLCASSTRDREETQYFGPGTRLLVL.

This chain uses TRBV7-9 with TRBJ2-7; 10 bases agree with TRBD2. Germline V lookup: CDR1 SEHNR, CDR2 FQNEAQ (reference sequence). Germline trimming cut 2 bases from V and 7 bases from J; bases unmatched to any gene: 5. This CDR3 contains 14 residues. The DNA for the CDR3 is TGTGCCAGCAGCTTAACTAGCGGGGCCACGGAGCAGTACTTC. It specifies CASSLTSGATEQYF.

This clonotype has just a few counts. The V gene is TRBV12-3 or TRBV12-4, the J gene TRBJ1-4, with 8 bases aligning to TRBD1. This CDR3 comprises 16 residues. The ends lost 6 bases at V and 0 bases at J; junction bases unmatched: 6. The CDR3 is CASRAGGRSTNEKLFF. Written as DNA, the CDR3 is TGTGCCAGCAGAGCAGGGGGCCGCTCAACTAATGAAAAACTGTTTTTT.

This clonotype was counted ten times or more. The V call is TRBV20-1, the J call TRBJ2-5, with 8 bases identical to TRBD2. The germline gives CDR1 DFQATT, CDR2 SNEGSKA (reference sequence). V trimming: 6 bases; J trimming: 5 bases; junction bases outside the gene matches: 8. The CDR3 spans 13 residues. CDR3 sequence (DNA): TGCAGTGCCCAAGCGGGAGTCGAGGAGACCCAGTACTTC. Amino acids: CSAQAGVEETQYF.

This clonotype was counted at least ten times. The V and J genes are TRBV2 and TRBJ2-5; no definite D call. The CDR3 length is 12 residues. Germline-derived CDR1 and CDR2 are SNHLY and FYNNEI. The V end was cut by 3 bases, the J end by 0 bases, with 2 bases between. The CDR3 protein is CASSEDQETQYF. CDR3 DNA sequence: TGTGCCAGCAGTGAGGACCAAGAGACCCAGTACTTC.

The chain employs TRBV7-9 and TRBJ1-2; no clear D gene. The CDR3 loop spans 12 amino acids. Germline V lookup: CDR1 SEHNR, CDR2 FQNEAQ (reference sequence). V lost 7 bases, J lost 4 bases, and 10 bases lay in between. The CDR3 region has the DNA TGTGCCAGCAACTTCCGGAGCTATGGCTACACCTTC. This gives the protein CASNFRSYGYTF.

This chain uses TRBV11-1 with TRBJ1-5; D remains unclear. V lost 2 bases and J 6 bases, leaving 8 bases between the germline ends. This CDR3 has 13 residues. The V gene's germline CDR1 is SGHAT and CDR2 FQDESV (reference sequence). The CDR3 nucleotides are TGTGCCAGCAGCTTAATGAGCGGTCAGCCCCAGCATTTT. The encoded protein is CASSLMSGQPQHF.

The table lists this clonotype with many counts. J is TRBJ1-1 and V is TRBV13, with 9 bases lining up with TRBD1. The CDR3 sequence is 13 residues long. V was clipped by 5 bases and J by 6 bases; unmatched bases: 4. Germline CDR1 PRHDT, CDR2 FYEKMQ (reference sequence). CDR3 protein: CASSTGQGPEAFF. The DNA of the CDR3 is TGTGCCAGCAGCACTGGACAGGGGCCTGAAGCTTTCTTT.